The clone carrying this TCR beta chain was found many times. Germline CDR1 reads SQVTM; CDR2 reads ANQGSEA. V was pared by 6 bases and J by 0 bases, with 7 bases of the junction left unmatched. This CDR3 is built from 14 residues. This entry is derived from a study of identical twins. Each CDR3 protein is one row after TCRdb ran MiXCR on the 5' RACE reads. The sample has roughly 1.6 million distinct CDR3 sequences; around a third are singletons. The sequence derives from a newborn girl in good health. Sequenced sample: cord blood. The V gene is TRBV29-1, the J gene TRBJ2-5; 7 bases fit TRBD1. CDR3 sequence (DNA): TGCAGCGTCGAACAGGGGTGGTACCAAGAGACCCAGTACTTC. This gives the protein CSVEQGWYQETQYF.